Many counts were recorded for the clone carrying this T cell receptor (beta chain). This record comes from a study of CD8 T cells in ankylosing spondylitis. Quantitative barcoded 5'-RACE was used to prepare TCR beta libraries. TCRdb re-analysed the 5' RACE reads in MiXCR, keeping a single row per CDR3 protein. The table records hundreds of thousands of distinct CDR3 sequences, roughly 20% of them present only once. V lost 6 bases to trimming and J lost 7 bases, with 15 bases between them. Germline values: CDR1 DFQATT, CDR2 SNEGSKA (reference sequence). The CDR3 loop spans 13 amino acids. The sequence was collected from a male donor with ankylosing spondylitis or in good health (not recorded which). The material sequenced was blood, either unsorted or a sorted T cell fraction (not recorded which). The chain is built from TRBV20-1 and TRBJ2-2; D is undetermined. The CDR3 loop reads CSAPSTLSGELFF. The CDR3 bases are TGCAGTGCCCCCTCGACTCTGAGCGGGGAGCTGTTTTTT.